This T cell receptor (beta chain) is drawn from a study of T-cell reconstitution after alpha-beta-depleted transplantation in children. The V and J ends lost 6 bases and 0 bases respectively, with 12 bases between them. Per the germline V gene, CDR1 is SGHAT and CDR2 is FQNNGV. The CDR3 totals 15 residues. Concerning this clonotype itself: Its antigen is undetermined.

Study findings and constraints: The origin of alpha-beta T cells about two months after transplant was reportedly several hundred expanded graft clones.

Preparation of the TCRbeta library used unique molecular identifiers. TCRdb reprocessed the PCR reads with MiXCR, giving one entry per CDR3 protein. Counted here are around 440,000 distinct CDR3 sequences, 15% to 20% occurring once; the ten biggest clones make up around 30%. The chain joins TRBV11-2 to TRBJ2-1; a possible D gene is TRBD1 (6 bases). This TCR was recovered from a boy under two years old who had a stem cell transplant for Wiskott-Aldrich syndrome, so the T cells may come from the graft donor. Source: PBMCs, mostly from graft donor cells, taken 360 days after TCRalphabeta/CD19-depleted stem cell transplant. CDR3 nucleotide sequence: TGTGCCAGCAGGGGGCTAGGGGGCTCCTACAATGAGCAGTTCTTC. It is translated as CASRGLGGSYNEQFF.